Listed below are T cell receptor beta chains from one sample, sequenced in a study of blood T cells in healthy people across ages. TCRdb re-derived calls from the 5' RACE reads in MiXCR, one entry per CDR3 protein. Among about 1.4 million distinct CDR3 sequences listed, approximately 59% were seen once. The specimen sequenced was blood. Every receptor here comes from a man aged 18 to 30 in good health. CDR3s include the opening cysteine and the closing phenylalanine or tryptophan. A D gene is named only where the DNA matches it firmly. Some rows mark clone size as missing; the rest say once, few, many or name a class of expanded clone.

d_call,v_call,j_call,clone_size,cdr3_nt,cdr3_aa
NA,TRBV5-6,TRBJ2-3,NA,TGTGCCAGCAGATCAAGACTCGGGCGAGAGGTGGGAACAGATACGCAGTATTTT,CASRSRLGREVGTDTQYF
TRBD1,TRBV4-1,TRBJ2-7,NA,TGCGCCAGCAGCCATCCGGGACAGGTAACCTACGAGCAGTACTTC,CASSHPGQVTYEQYF
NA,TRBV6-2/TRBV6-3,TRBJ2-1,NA,TGTGCCAGTACCTGGGGGCCCTTTTCCTACAATGAGCAGTTCTTC,CASTWGPFSYNEQFF
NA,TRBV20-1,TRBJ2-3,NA,TGCAGTGCTAACGCAGGCGAGGATACGCAGTATTTT,CSANAGEDTQYF
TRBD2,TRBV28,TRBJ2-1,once,TGTGCCAGCATTCCGACTGCGGGGGGTTACAATGAGCAGTTCTTC,CASIPTAGGYNEQFF
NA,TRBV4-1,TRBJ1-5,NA,TGCGCCAGCAGCCGAAATGAATCAGGGTGGGGGGGACTTAGCAATCAGCCCCAGCATTTT,CASSRNESGWGGLSNQPQHF
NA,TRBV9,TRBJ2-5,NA,TGTGCCAGCAGCCCCCGACAGGGAGGTGGGAATGAGCAGTACTTC,CASSPRQGGGNEQYF
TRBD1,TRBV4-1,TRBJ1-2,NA,TGCGCCAGCAAGCCGGGACAGGGGGTCTATGGCTACACCTTC,CASKPGQGVYGYTF
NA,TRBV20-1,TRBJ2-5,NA,TGCAGTGAGGCACAGGGTGTGCAAGAGACCCAGTACTTC,CSEAQGVQETQYF
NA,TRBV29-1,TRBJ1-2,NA,TGCAGCGTTGAGGATGAGAACTATGGCTACACCTTC,CSVEDENYGYTF
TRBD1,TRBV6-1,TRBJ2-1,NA,TGTGCCAGCAGCCGGGGAGTCAGGCGCGGGACAGGGGGTTATGAGCAGTTCTTC,CASSRGVRRGTGGYEQFF
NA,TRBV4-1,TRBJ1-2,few,TGCGCCAGCAGCCAAGGCCCAGGAGAGATCTATGGCTACACCTTC,CASSQGPGEIYGYTF
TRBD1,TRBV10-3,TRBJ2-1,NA,TGTGCCATAGAAGACAGGGGGGAGTTGTATGAGCAGTTCTTC,CAIEDRGELYEQFF
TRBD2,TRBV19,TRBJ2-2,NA,TGTGCCAGTAGTACTGGACTAGCGGGGGGATTCATCCGGGAGCTGTTTTTT,CASSTGLAGGFIRELFF
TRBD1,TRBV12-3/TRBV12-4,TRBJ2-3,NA,TGTGCCAGCAGATTCGCAAGGTTCCGGGACAGGGGTTTCACAGATACGCAGTATTTT,CASRFARFRDRGFTDTQYF
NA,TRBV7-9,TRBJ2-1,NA,TGTGCCAGCAGCTTAGCGAGGAGGGAGCGCTACAATGAGCAGTTCTTC,CASSLARRERYNEQFF
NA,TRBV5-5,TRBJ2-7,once,TGTGCCAGCAGCTTAAATAGCCAGGGGCCGCCTTTTGACGAGCAGTACTTC,CASSLNSQGPPFDEQYF
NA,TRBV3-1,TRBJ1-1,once,TGTGCCAGCAGCCAAATCGACGGTATCTCTGAAGCTTTCTTT,CASSQIDGISEAFF
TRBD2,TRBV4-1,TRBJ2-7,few,TGCGCCAGCAGCCGATTCCAAGGGCGGGGGGCTGAGGGATTCGAAATAGGGGAGCAGTACTTC,CASSRFQGRGAEGFEIGEQYF
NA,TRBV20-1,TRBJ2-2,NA,TGCAGTGCCATTAGCGCGTGGAACACCGGGGAGCTGTTTTTT,CSAISAWNTGELFF
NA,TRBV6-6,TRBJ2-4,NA,TGTGCCAGCAGCAGACAGAGTGAAACGGAGTACTTC,CASSRQSETEYF
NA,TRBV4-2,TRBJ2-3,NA,TGTGCCAGCAGCCAACGAGGGGACTCTAGCACAGATACGCAGTATTTT,CASSQRGDSSTDTQYF
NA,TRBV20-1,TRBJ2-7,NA,TGCAGTGCTTCGCCCGAAGCATTTTTCAACGAGCAGTACTTC,CSASPEAFFNEQYF
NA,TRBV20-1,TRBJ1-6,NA,TGCAGTGCCTCTCCGGGCCCTAATTCACCCCTCCACTTT,CSASPGPNSPLHF
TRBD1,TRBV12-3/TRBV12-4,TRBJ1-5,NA,TGTGCCAGCAGCTCGCAGGGGGCGGGTGGCAATCAGCCCCAGCATTTT,CASSSQGAGGNQPQHF
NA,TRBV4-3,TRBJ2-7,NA,TGCGCCAGCAGCCCTGGAGTGGGACCGGCAGGGCAGTACTTC,CASSPGVGPAGQYF
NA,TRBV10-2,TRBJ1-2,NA,TGCGCCAGCAGTGAGTCGACGGTCTATGGCTACACCTTC,CASSESTVYGYTF
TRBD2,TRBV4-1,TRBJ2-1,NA,TGCGCCAGCAGTCCACCGGGAGGACTGGTTGAGCAGTTCTTC,CASSPPGGLVEQFF
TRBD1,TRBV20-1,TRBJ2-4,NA,TGCAGTGCGGTAGGACAGGGTCCGGGCATTCAGTACTTC,CSAVGQGPGIQYF
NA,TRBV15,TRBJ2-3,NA,TGTGCCACCAGCAGGGACCGGGCCACAGATACGCAGTATTTT,CATSRDRATDTQYF
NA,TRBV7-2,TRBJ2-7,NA,TGTGCCAGCAGCCCTTCTGACGGGCGCTCCTACGAGCAGTACTTC,CASSPSDGRSYEQYF
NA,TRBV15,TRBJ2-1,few,TGTGCCACCAGCAGAGATTCGTCGAGCTCCTACAATGAGCAGTTCTTC,CATSRDSSSSYNEQFF
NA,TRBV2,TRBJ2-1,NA,TGTGCCAGCAGAGACGGAGGGGCTTACAATGAGCAGTTCTTC,CASRDGGAYNEQFF
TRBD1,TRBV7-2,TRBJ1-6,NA,TGTGCCAGCAGCTCGGGACAGGGTGATTCACCCCTCCACTTT,CASSSGQGDSPLHF
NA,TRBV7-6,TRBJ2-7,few,TGTGCCAGCAGCCCGTTTGTGGACAGCCCCTACGAGCAGTACTTC,CASSPFVDSPYEQYF
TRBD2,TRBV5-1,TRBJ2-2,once,TGCGCCAGCAGCTTGGCTTCCGGGACTAGTTATACCGGGGAGCTGTTTTTT,CASSLASGTSYTGELFF
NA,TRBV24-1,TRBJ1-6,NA,TGTGCCACCAGTGATTTGACCTCCAGGGGCTCCTATAATTCACCCCTCCACTTT,CATSDLTSRGSYNSPLHF
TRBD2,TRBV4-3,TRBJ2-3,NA,TGCGCCAGCAGCCAAGATGGGGGGCGGGGGGGCGTCGTTGGTACGCAGTATTTT,CASSQDGGRGGVVGTQYF
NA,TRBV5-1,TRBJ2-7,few,TGCGCCAGTCGTGGACAGCCGGAACCCTACGAGCAGTACTTC,CASRGQPEPYEQYF
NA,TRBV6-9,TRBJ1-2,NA,TGTGCCAGCAATGGAATGTGGGGCTACACCTTC,CASNGMWGYTF
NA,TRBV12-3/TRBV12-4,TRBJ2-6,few,TGTGCCAGCAGTTTAACCCAGCCCTCTGGGGCCAACGTCCTGACTTTC,CASSLTQPSGANVLTF
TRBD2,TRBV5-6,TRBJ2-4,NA,TGTGCCAGCACCAGAGCGGGGGTAAACATTCAGTACTTC,CASTRAGVNIQYF
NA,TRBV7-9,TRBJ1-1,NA,TGTGCCAGCAGCCCCCGGGACATAAACACTGAAGCTTTCTTT,CASSPRDINTEAFF
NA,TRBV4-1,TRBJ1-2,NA,NA,CASSSSGPLVLYGYTF
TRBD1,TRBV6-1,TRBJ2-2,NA,TGTGCCAGCAGTGTGGGGACAGCGAACACCGGGGAGCTGTTTTTT,CASSVGTANTGELFF
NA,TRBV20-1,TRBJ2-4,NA,TGCAGTGCCTCATGGGGGATCTATGAGCAGTACTTC,CSASWGIYEQYF
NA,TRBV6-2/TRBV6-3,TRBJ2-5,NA,TGTGCCAGCAGTTACTGGGGGGAGGAGACCCAGTACTTC,CASSYWGEETQYF
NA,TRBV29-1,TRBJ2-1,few,TGCAGCGTTGAACGAGGTCCAGAGCTGTACAATGAGCAGTTCTTC,CSVERGPELYNEQFF
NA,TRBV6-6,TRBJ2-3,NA,TGTGCCAGCAGTTTCCGGGTTAGAAGCGCAGATACGCAGTATTTT,CASSFRVRSADTQYF